This T cell receptor (beta chain) was recovered during a study of blood T cell repertoires in COVID-19 (TCRdb year 2020). Regarding the research as a whole: Samples covering the acute and convalescent phases of COVID-19 were provided by collaborators in the United States, Italy and Spain. The material from the prospective study consisted of cDNA or gDNA derived from T cells, B-cell-depleted T cells, or PBMCs. Subjects who had been exposed to COVID-19, were actively infected with it, or had recovered from it provided the deeply sampled blood TCRbeta repertoires that made up the dataset. A freely available public database, intended as a resource for researchers studying the immune response to SARS-CoV-2, is where the repertoires were released. Samples were obtained from the ongoing ImmuneRACE study (first 160 participants) and from over 1,000 subjects provided by 6 global collaborators. Sample metadata almost always included a de-identified subject ID, COVID-19 status, age in years and sex. Where available, HLA class I and class II types were taken from metadata supplied by the sample provider and were not determined by assay-based typing.

The immunoSEQ Assay, a bias-controlled multiplex PCR, was used to amplify TCRbeta CDR3 regions from genomic DNA. The study's own analysis went as follows. The number of nucleated cells in each sample was estimated by amplification of reference gene primers within the assay. To quantify the absolute abundance of each unique TCRbeta CDR3 rearrangement, sequence reads were collapsed and filtered. For each sample, productive Simpson clonality was calculated as the square root of Simpson's diversity index across productive rearrangements. This immuneACCESS table, as held by TCRdb, lists in-frame sequences with V and J called but not all clones. Of the missing ones, under half trace to an unresolved V gene in checked studies; the others have no known cause. From that table come the V and J calls and clone size; the DNA was used to work out D and trimming. This sample holds roughly 300,000 clones; 85% were observed only once. The ten largest clones take up about 2.7% of the sample.

The paper as a whole reports these results and caveats: The amount of clinical and demographic metadata varied by source and participant and was provided uncurated.

The CDR3 spans 14 residues, from the cysteine through the phenylalanine. CDR3 DNA only is kept here, 42 bases in frame from base 1. The germline V gene encodes CDR1 SNHLY and CDR2 FYNNEI. Deletion took 1 base off V and 2 bases off J, with a span of 7 bases between the germline ends. Enrolling through a virtual design, the prospective study's participants ranged in age from roughly 18 to 95 years and lived across roughly 24 United States geographic areas. To assign participants to cohorts, the prospective study relied on clinical history that participants themselves reported in a screening survey and a study questionnaire. Recovered participants in ImmuneRACE Cohort 3 were defined by two consecutive negative NP/OP PCR tests, clearance by a healthcare professional, or resolution of symptoms. In the prospective study, whole blood, serum and a nasopharyngeal or oropharyngeal swab were collected from each participant by mobile phlebotomists. Participants in the prospective study had the option to provide additional blood draws and questionnaires over a roughly two-month period. Before DNA extraction, prospective study blood samples were shipped either frozen or at room temperature.

Remarks on this clone: Its antigen remains unidentified. Per-base quality was not reported, and no clone a single base away is much larger than it.

Sample: PBMCs or T cells enriched from blood (not recorded which). Recombination connected TRBV2 to TRBJ2-3; a weak D assignment points to TRBD1 (5 bases agree). The sequence was collected from a woman aged 50 to 65 who had recovered from COVID-19. The CDR3 loop reads CASSEDRNTDTQYF. The DNA sequence reads TGTGCCAGCAGTGAAGACAGGAACACAGATACGCAGTATTTT.